This T cell receptor beta chain comes out of a study of control samples from healthy donors and cancer patients. Sequencing was performed with immunoSEQ multiplex PCR; in TCRdb, only in-frame clones are kept and a portion is missing. Of fewer than 85,000 clones listed, around 89% are singletons. The germline V and J ends were trimmed by 9 bases and 0 bases, with 9 bases remaining between them. This CDR3 has 13 amino acids. The chain employs TRBV12-3 or TRBV12-4 and TRBJ2-1, with D unclear. This TCR came from a man aged 45-65 years in good health. Sequenced: blood. CDR3 sequence (DNA): TGTGCCAGTTTCTTGAGCTCCTACAATGAGCAGTTCTTC. Its translation is CASFLSSYNEQFF.